This TCR beta chain is from a study of cytomegalovirus exposure and HLA in healthy donors. The PCR used 60 Vbeta and 13 Jbeta primers. Generated by immunoSEQ multiplex PCR, the TCRdb table keeps only in-frame clones and is missing some. The sample has 100,000 to 150,000 clones; the top ten hold more than 0.9%. Study-wide findings and caveats: Most CMV-associated TCR beta chains appeared HLA-restricted in a later analysis. According to an earlier analysis, most TCR beta V segments yielded productive rearrangements about 90% or about 30% of the time. Most subjects had HLA-A and HLA-B alleles reportedly predicted accurately by TCR beta sequences. A missense DCLRE1C variant was associated with V- and J-gene trimming of TCR beta chains in a later analysis, and an independent cohort replicated the association.

V shed 2 bases and J shed 3 bases, with 19 bases lying between them. Germline V lookup: CDR1 MNHEY, CDR2 SMNVEV (reference sequence). The CDR3 totals 17 residues. Regarding this clone: The antigen remains undetermined.

V usage is TRBV27 and J usage is TRBJ1-2; D may be TRBD1 (6 bases). The sample was PBMCs. The sequence derives from a man younger than 35 in good health and CMV-seronegative. The CDR3 bases are TGTGCCAGCAGTTTAGCATTGACTCAGGACAGCTACTATGGCTACACCTTC. This codes for CASSLALTQDSYYGYTF.